This entry lists 18 T cell receptor beta chains sequenced from one sample in a study of CD8 T cells in Susac syndrome. An input of roughly 0.5 to 1 ug of RNA was subjected to reverse transcription using random hexamers. One entry per CDR3 protein, called by TCRdb with MiXCR from the immunoSEQ multiplex PCR reads. The repertoire includes under 350,000 distinct CDR3 sequences, approximately 90% of them detected once, and about 0.07% sits in the top ten. Input material: CD4+ T cells from PBMCs. The receptors stem from a human donor with multiple sclerosis.

CDR3 in DNA: TGTGCCAGCAGTGCACAGGGTGGGCAGCCCCAGCATTTT. This codes for CASSAQGGQPQHF. The chain couples TRBV2 to TRBJ1-5, with a tentative D call TRBD1 (6 bases). The CDR3 totals 13 residues. Per germline, CDR1 SNHLY and CDR2 FYNNEI. V was cut by 4 bases and J by 7 bases, with 11 bases left in between.

V usage is TRBV9 and J usage is TRBJ1-1; TRBD1 aligns across 8 bases. J lost 6 bases, V lost 4 bases, and 11 bases had no gene match. The CDR3 runs 15 residues. Germline V lookup: CDR1 SGDLS, CDR2 YYNGEE. CDR3 region: CASSQGQNRGAEAFF. The CDR3 nucleotides are TGTGCCAGCAGCCAAGGCCAAAACAGGGGGGCTGAAGCTTTCTTT.

This chain links TRBV18 with TRBJ2-5; 7 nucleotides line up with TRBD2. V was pared by 4 bases and J by 3 bases, with 2 bases of the junction left unmatched. From germline, CDR1 is KGHSH and CDR2 LQKENI. CDR3 length: 13 residues. CDR3 region: CASSRLAEETQYF. Here the CDR3 DNA reads TGTGCCAGCTCACGCCTAGCGGAAGAGACCCAGTACTTC.

The table lists this clonotype with a count of one. The chain couples TRBV7-6 to TRBJ1-1, with 8 bases matching TRBD1. The CDR3 covers 15 residues. The germline CDR1 and CDR2 sequences are SGHVS and FNYEAQ. V shed 5 bases, J shed 0 bases, and the junction held 5 bases outside the gene matches. The CDR3 sequence is CASSTRQGMNTEAFF. The CDR3 DNA follows: TGTGCCAGCAGCACCCGACAGGGGATGAACACTGAAGCTTTCTTT.

The rearrangement uses TRBV14 and TRBJ2-1; 10 bases match TRBD1. Per germline, CDR1 SGHDN and CDR2 FVKESK. The CDR3 extends over 11 amino acids. With 3 bases clipped from V and 15 bases from J, the junction kept 2 bases outside the gene matches. In DNA form, the CDR3 reads TGTGCCAGCAGCCACGGGACAGGGGCGTTCTTC. Translating it yields CASSHGTGAFF.

Only one count was recorded for this clonotype. The CDR3 DNA reads as TGTGCCTGGAGGAAGTGGGATTTCTCTGGAAACACCATATATTTT. Its translation is CAWRKWDFSGNTIYF. The V and J genes are TRBV30 and TRBJ1-3; no clear D. Deletions cut 3 bases from V and 0 bases from J, with 12 bases between. CDR3 length: 15 residues. CDR1 is GTSNPN, CDR2 SVGIG, per germline (reference sequence).

V is TRBV30 and J is TRBJ2-1; no clear D. The CDR3 sequence is 13 residues long. Trimming left V 3 bases short and J 10 bases short, with 16 bases between. CDR1 is GTSNPN and CDR2 is SVGIG in the germline V gene (reference sequence). This chain's CDR3 is CAWRRLVGREQFF. As DNA, the CDR3 is TGTGCCTGGAGAAGGCTAGTCGGTCGGGAGCAGTTCTTC.

This chain links TRBV3-1 with TRBJ1-5; tentatively, D is TRBD1 (5 bases). CDR1 and CDR2 from the germline V gene are LGHDT and YNNKEL (reference sequence). V lost 1 base and J 2 bases, leaving 12 bases between the germline ends. The CDR3 length is 16 residues. CDR3 region: CASSQGDRIRNQPQHF. The CDR3 DNA is TGTGCCAGCAGCCAAGGGGACCGAATCCGCAATCAGCCCCAGCATTTT.

The rearrangement uses TRBV15 and TRBJ2-7; maybe TRBD2 (6 bases). Germline-derived CDR1 and CDR2 are LNHNV and YYDKDF (reference sequence). This CDR3 has 15 residues. The germline V and J ends were trimmed by 0 bases and 6 bases, with 15 bases remaining between them. CDR3 amino acids: CATSRDRGTRLEQYF. The CDR3 region has the DNA TGTGCCACCAGCAGAGATCGGGGGACTCGCCTCGAGCAGTACTTC.

The V gene is TRBV2, the J gene TRBJ2-7; 8 bases are a match to TRBD1. Trimming at V came to 9 bases and at J to 2 bases, leaving 9 bases not matched to a gene. Germline CDR1 SNHLY, CDR2 FYNNEI. This CDR3 spans 14 amino acids. CDR3 sequence reads: CASGQGSWAYEQYF. The CDR3 coding sequence is TGTGCCAGTGGACAGGGATCCTGGGCCTACGAGCAGTACTTC.

The count of this clonotype is one. The V gene is TRBV27, the J gene TRBJ1-5, with 7 nucleotides matching TRBD1. The CDR3 length is 14 residues. V lost 5 bases, J lost 6 bases, and 7 bases stayed unmatched. Germline-derived CDR1 and CDR2 are MNHEY and SMNVEV (reference sequence). The CDR3 here is CASSRGGRVQPQHF. CDR3 DNA: TGTGCCAGCAGTCGAGGGGGCCGGGTTCAGCCCCAGCATTTT.

The chain is built from TRBV5-1 and TRBJ2-3, with D unclear. The V end was cut by 7 bases, the J end by 6 bases, with 12 bases between. Germline V gene sequence: CDR1 SGHRS, CDR2 YFSETQ. The CDR3 length is 12 residues. As DNA, the CDR3 is TGCGCCAGCCGAACTAACGAGGATACGCAGTATTTT. This sequence encodes CASRTNEDTQYF. The full variable domain, with the rest looked up from reference TRBV5-1 and TRBJ2-3, is KAGVTQTPRYLIKTRGQQVTLSCSPISGHRSVSWYQQTPGQGLQFLFEYFSETQRNKGNFPGRFSGRQFSNSRSEMNVSTLELGDSALYLCASRTNEDTQYFGPGTRLTVL.

The V call is TRBV19, the J call TRBJ1-3; 7 bases fit TRBD1. V gave up 4 bases and J gave up 7 bases; unmatched junction bases: 7. This CDR3 region has 14 residues. Germline V gene sequence: CDR1 LNHDA, CDR2 SQIVND (reference sequence). Here the CDR3 DNA reads TGTGCCAGTAGTACAGGACAGGATCGGAACACCATATATTTT. Its protein is CASSTGQDRNTIYF.

Written as DNA, the CDR3 is TGCAGTGCTAGAGATCTTCAGGATTCCTATGGCTACACCTTC. Translated, it gives CSARDLQDSYGYTF. This chain links TRBV20-1 with TRBJ1-2; D remains ambiguous. Germline CDR1 and CDR2: DFQATT and SNEGSKA (reference sequence). This CDR3 is 14 amino acids long. With 0 bases removed from V and 4 bases from J, the gap between germline ends came to 12 bases.

The rearrangement links TRBV5-1 to TRBJ1-6; D unresolved. V lost 6 bases and J 0 bases, leaving 10 bases between the germline ends. Germline V lookup: CDR1 SGHRS, CDR2 YFSETQ. The CDR3 is 15 residues long. The CDR3 region has the DNA TGCGCCAGCACACCCCGCGGCTCCTATAATTCACCCCTCCACTTT. Translating it yields CASTPRGSYNSPLHF.

V gene TRBV4-3 combines with J gene TRBJ1-1; D unresolved. Germline assignment: CDR1 LGHNA and CDR2 YSLEER. V gave up 3 bases and J gave up 10 bases, with 18 bases separating them. The CDR3 runs 14 residues. This chain's CDR3 is CASSQAGEGWGAFF. Here the CDR3 DNA reads TGCGCCAGCAGCCAGGCCGGGGAAGGCTGGGGAGCTTTCTTT.

CDR3 region: CASSLPDRVYTQYF. CDR3 DNA: TGTGCCAGCAGTTTGCCGGACAGGGTATATACGCAGTATTTT. The rearrangement joins TRBV27 to TRBJ2-3; 8 nucleotides align to TRBD1. CDR3 size: 14 residues. V shed 3 bases, J shed 7 bases, and the junction held 6 bases outside the gene matches. Germline CDR1 MNHEY, CDR2 SMNVEV (reference sequence).

This chain connects TRBV7-2 to TRBJ2-7; tentatively, D is TRBD2 (7 bases). Trimming stripped 5 bases from V and 4 bases from J, with 18 bases between. CDR3 length: 15 residues. CDR1 SGHTA and CDR2 FQGNSA come from the germline V gene. The CDR3 here is CASSLGGGAQYEQYF. The DNA of the CDR3 is TGTGCCAGCAGCCTCGGAGGGGGGGCCCAGTACGAGCAGTACTTC.